A selection of T cell receptor beta chains follows, all from one sample in a study of blood T cell repertoires in COVID-19. The table came from immunoSEQ multiplex PCR; TCRdb's copy has only in-frame clones and leaves some out. In the table there are about 280,000 clones, around 85% of which are singletons. Sequencing used peripheral blood. The receptors originated from a man aged 50-59 years with active or convalescent COVID-19. Each CDR3 is given with its conserved first and last residue. The D gene is left open where the match is weak. Clone size is not always given. Where it is, it says once, few, many or a class for expanded clones.

abundance,v_gene,j_gene,d_gene,CDR3aa,CDR3nt
once,TRBV6-6,TRBJ1-3,-,CASRDGAYSGNTIYF,TGTGCCAGCAGAGATGGAGCTTACTCTGGAAACACCATATATTTT
-,TRBV5-1,TRBJ2-1,TRBD2,CASSLAIAGEQFF,TGCGCCAGCAGCTTGGCGATAGCGGGAGAGCAGTTCTTC
-,TRBV29-1,TRBJ2-3,TRBD2,CSARQPASGRDGTQYF,TGCAGCGCCCGGCAGCCAGCTAGCGGGAGGGATGGTACGCAGTATTTT
-,TRBV6-6,TRBJ2-5,TRBD2,CASSPGLAGLQETQYF,TGTGCCAGCAGTCCCGGACTAGCGGGCTTACAAGAGACCCAGTACTTC
-,TRBV5-6,TRBJ1-6,-,CASSGRSREYNSPLHF,TGTGCCAGCAGCGGTAGGAGCAGGGAATATAATTCACCCCTCCACTTT
-,TRBV19,TRBJ2-7,TRBD2,CASRALAGSEQYF,TGTGCCAGCCGGGCCCTAGCGGGCAGCGAGCAGTACTTC
-,TRBV4-3,TRBJ1-2,-,CASSQDVTVQPIF,TGCGCCAGCAGCCAAGATGTCACAGTCCAACCCATCTTC
-,TRBV28,TRBJ1-3,-,CASRDSAGNTIYF,TGTGCCAGCAGAGACTCAGCTGGAAACACCATATATTTT
-,TRBV27,TRBJ1-1,TRBD1,CASSLADRVTEAFF,TGTGCCAGCAGTTTAGCCGACAGGGTCACTGAAGCTTTCTTT
-,TRBV5-5,TRBJ1-2,-,CASSLWGETSYGYTF,TGTGCCAGCAGCTTGTGGGGGGAAACTTCCTATGGCTACACCTTC
-,TRBV19,TRBJ1-2,TRBD1,CATRDRGSSTYGYTF,TGTGCCACTCGGGACAGGGGCTCCTCTACCTATGGCTACACCTTC
once,TRBV11-2,TRBJ2-7,TRBD2,CASSLEAGGGSQQYF,TGTGCCAGCAGCTTAGAGGCGGGAGGGGGCTCGCAGCAGTACTTC
-,TRBV4-3,TRBJ2-3,-,CASSQAWQADTDTQYF,TGCGCCAGCAGCCAAGCATGGCAGGCAGATACAGATACGCAGTATTTT
-,TRBV5-5,TRBJ2-1,TRBD1,CASKQGALPYNEQFF,TGTGCCAGCAAACAGGGGGCTCTACCCTACAATGAGCAGTTCTTC
-,TRBV4-1,TRBJ2-7,TRBD1,CASSYGTGAPGEQYF,TGCGCCAGCAGCTACGGGACAGGGGCACCGGGGGAGCAGTACTTC
-,TRBV7-9,TRBJ2-7,TRBD1,CASSTDRGNPYEQYF,TGTGCCAGCAGCACCGACAGGGGGAACCCCTACGAGCAGTACTTC
-,TRBV12-3/TRBV12-4,TRBJ2-1,-,CASSSGYYNEQFF,TGTGCCAGCAGTAGCGGCTACTACAATGAGCAGTTCTTC
once,TRBV7-3,TRBJ2-3,-,CASSSRPILGGTDTQYF,TGTGCCAGCAGCTCCCGCCCGATACTCGGGGGCACAGATACGCAGTATTTT
many,TRBV6-2/TRBV6-3,TRBJ2-5,-,CASSYKWTDSPQYF,TGTGCCAGCAGTTATAAGTGGACAGATTCCCCCCAGTACTTC
-,TRBV7-2,TRBJ2-7,TRBD2,CASRLAGGYEQYF,TGTGCCAGCAGGCTAGCGGGAGGGTACGAGCAGTACTTC
-,TRBV27,TRBJ2-5,TRBD2,CASSLRGLAGETQYF,TGTGCCAGCAGTTTACGTGGTCTAGCGGGAGAGACCCAGTACTTC
-,TRBV7-9,TRBJ1-1,-,CASSPGEWATEAFF,TGTGCCAGCAGCCCCGGGGAGTGGGCCACTGAAGCTTTCTTT
-,TRBV5-1,TRBJ2-1,TRBD2,CASLKGLTGGEQFF,TGCGCCAGCCTCAAGGGACTAACTGGCGGGGAGCAGTTCTTC
-,TRBV28,TRBJ1-1,-,CASSKLQGKTEAFF,TGTGCCAGCTCAAAGCTACAGGGAAAGACTGAAGCTTTCTTT
-,TRBV14,TRBJ1-1,TRBD1,CASSVRVGQGNTEAFF,TGTGCCAGCAGCGTGCGAGTAGGACAGGGGAACACTGAAGCTTTCTTT
-,TRBV7-2,TRBJ2-2,TRBD2,CASSLGAGLSTGELFF,TGTGCCAGCAGCCTAGGAGCGGGACTATCCACCGGGGAGCTGTTTTTT
-,TRBV19,TRBJ2-5,TRBD2,CASSTSGRPQETQYF,TGTGCCAGTAGTACTAGCGGGAGGCCTCAAGAGACCCAGTACTTC